This TCR beta chain was identified in a study of CD8+ T cells in alopecia areata. Study-wide results and limits: Clarity of TCR sharing across patients fell short of that in mice, possibly HLA-related. Lesional scalp, especially alopecia totalis/universalis, showed higher clonality than normal scalp.

Extraction and reverse transcription of RNA yielded cDNA as the sequencing template. Profiled with immunoSEQ multiplex PCR; TCRdb holds only in-frame clones, not every one. The sample records 95,000 to 150,000 clones, 40% to 55% being singletons. Punch biopsies of lesional scalp, plus peripheral blood, were taken from alopecia areata patients. Sorted populations comprised CD4+ and CD8+ T cells obtained from PBMCs. Looked up from germline, CDR1 is SQVTM and CDR2 is ANQGSEA. V lost 6 bases and J 3 bases, leaving 11 bases between the germline ends. The CDR3 is made up of 13 amino acids. This clone was detected a few times. Its target is unknown.

The sample comprised NKG2D-low CD8+ T cells sorted from blood. This clonotype was sampled from a human donor with alopecia areata. The genes are TRBV29-1 and TRBJ2-2; D gene uncertain. The CDR3 sequence: CSVFRRDTGELFF. The CDR3, as DNA: TGCAGCGTCTTTAGACGTGACACCGGGGAGCTGTTTTTT.